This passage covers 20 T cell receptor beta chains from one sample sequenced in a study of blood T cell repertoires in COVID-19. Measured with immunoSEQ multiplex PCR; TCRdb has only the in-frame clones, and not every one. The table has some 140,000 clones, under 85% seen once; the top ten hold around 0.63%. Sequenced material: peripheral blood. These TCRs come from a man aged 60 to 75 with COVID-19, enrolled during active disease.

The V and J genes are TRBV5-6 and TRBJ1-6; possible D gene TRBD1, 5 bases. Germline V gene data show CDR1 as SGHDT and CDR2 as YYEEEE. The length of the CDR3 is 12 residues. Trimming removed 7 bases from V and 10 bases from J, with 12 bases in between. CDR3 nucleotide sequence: TGTGCCAGCCACGTGGGGGGATCACCCCTCCACTTT. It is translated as CASHVGGSPLHF.

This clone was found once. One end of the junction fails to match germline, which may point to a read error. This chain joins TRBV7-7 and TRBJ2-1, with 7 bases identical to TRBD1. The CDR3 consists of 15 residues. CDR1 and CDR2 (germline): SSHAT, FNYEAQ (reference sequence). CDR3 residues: CASSQGTASYNEQFF. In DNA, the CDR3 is TGTGCTAGCAGCCAAGGGACAGCTTCCTACAATGAGCAGTTCTTC.

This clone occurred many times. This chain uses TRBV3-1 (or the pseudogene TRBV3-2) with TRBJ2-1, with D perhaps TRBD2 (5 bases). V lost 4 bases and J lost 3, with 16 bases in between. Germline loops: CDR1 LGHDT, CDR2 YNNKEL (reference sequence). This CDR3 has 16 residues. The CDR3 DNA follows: TGTGCCAGCAGCCGAAATAGCGCCCTAAACTACAATGAGCAGTTCTTC. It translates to CASSRNSALNYNEQFF.

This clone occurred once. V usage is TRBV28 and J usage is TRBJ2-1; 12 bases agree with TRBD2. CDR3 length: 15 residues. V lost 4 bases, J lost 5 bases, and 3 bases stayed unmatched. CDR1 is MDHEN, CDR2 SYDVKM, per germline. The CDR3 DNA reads TGTGCCAGCAGTTCTACTAGCGGGGGGAACAATGAGCAGTTCTTC. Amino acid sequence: CASSSTSGGNNEQFF.

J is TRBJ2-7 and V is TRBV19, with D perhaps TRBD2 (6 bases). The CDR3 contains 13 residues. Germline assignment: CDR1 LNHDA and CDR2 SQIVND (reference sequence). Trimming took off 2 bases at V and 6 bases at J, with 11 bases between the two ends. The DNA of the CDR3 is TGTGCCAGTAGTATAAGCGGGCAGCTCGAGCAGTACTTC. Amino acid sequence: CASSISGQLEQYF.

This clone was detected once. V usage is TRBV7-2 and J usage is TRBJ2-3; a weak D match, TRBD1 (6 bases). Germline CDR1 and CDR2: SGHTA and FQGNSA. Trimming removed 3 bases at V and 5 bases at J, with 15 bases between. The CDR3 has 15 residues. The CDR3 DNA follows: TGTGCCAGCAGCTTGGACAGTTCCAGTCGAGATACGCAGTATTTT. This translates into CASSLDSSSRDTQYF.

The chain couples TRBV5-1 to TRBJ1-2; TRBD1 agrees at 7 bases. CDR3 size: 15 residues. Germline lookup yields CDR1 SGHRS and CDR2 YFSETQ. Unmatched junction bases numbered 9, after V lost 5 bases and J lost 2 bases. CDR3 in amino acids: CASRVGQLSNYGYTF. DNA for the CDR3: TGCGCCAGCAGGGTGGGACAGCTATCCAACTATGGCTACACCTTC.

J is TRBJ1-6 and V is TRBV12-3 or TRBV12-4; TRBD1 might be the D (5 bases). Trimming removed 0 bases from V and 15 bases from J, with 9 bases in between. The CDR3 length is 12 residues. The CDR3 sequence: CASSLAGGLLHF. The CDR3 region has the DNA TGTGCCAGCAGTTTAGCGGGGGGACTCCTCCACTTT.

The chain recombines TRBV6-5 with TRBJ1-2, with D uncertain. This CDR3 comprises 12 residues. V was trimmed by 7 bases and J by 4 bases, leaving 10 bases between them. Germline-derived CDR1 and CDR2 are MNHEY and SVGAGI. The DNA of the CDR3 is TGTGCCAGCACCCCGGGAAGCTATGGCTACACCTTC. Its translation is CASTPGSYGYTF.

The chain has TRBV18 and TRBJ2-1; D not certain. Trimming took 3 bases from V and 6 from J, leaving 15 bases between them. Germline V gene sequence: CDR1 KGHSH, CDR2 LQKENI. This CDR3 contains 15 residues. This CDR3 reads CASSPPESRSNEQFF. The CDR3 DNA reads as TGTGCCAGCTCACCTCCCGAATCCCGGAGCAATGAGCAGTTCTTC.

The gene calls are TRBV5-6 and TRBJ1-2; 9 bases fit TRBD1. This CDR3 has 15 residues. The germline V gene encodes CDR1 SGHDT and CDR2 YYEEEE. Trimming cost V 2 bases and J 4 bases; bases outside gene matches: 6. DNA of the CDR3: TGTGCCAGCAGCTTTACAGGGGGCGTAAGCTATGGCTACACCTTC. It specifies CASSFTGGVSYGYTF.

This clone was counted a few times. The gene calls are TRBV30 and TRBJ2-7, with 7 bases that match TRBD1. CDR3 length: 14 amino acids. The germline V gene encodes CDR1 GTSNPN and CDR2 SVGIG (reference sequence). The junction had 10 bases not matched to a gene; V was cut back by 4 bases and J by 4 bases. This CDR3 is CAWNLNRGPYEQYF. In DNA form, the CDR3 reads TGTGCCTGGAATTTGAACAGGGGACCTTACGAGCAGTACTTC.

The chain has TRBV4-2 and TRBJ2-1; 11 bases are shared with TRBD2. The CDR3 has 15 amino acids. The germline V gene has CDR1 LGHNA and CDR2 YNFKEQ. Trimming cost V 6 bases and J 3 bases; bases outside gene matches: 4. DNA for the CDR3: TGTGCCAGCAGACGACTAGCGGGGAACTACAATGAGCAGTTCTTC. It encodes CASRRLAGNYNEQFF.

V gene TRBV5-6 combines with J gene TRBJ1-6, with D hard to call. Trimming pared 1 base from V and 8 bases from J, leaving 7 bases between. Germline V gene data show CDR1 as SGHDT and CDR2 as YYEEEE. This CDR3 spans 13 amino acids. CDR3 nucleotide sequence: TGTGCCAGCAGCTTGCCGGCGGATTCACCCCTCCACTTT. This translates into CASSLPADSPLHF. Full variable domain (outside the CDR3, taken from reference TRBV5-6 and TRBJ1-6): DAGVTQSPTHLIKTRGQQVTLRCSPKSGHDTVSWYQQALGQGPQFIFQYYEEEERQRGNFPDRFSGHQFPNYSSELNVNALLLGDSALYLCASSLPADSPLHFGNGTRLTVT.

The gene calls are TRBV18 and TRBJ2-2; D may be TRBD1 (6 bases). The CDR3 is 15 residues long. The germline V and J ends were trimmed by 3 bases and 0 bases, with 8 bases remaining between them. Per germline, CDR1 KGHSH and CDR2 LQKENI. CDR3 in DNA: TGTGCCAGCTCACCCGGACAGACGAACACCGGGGAGCTGTTTTTT. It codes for CASSPGQTNTGELFF.

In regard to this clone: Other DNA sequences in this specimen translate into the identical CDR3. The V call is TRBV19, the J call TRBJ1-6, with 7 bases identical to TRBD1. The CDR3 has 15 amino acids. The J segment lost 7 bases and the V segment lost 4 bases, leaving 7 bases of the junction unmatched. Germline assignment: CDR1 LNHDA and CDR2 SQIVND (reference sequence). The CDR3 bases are TGTGCCAGTAGTACCCGGGACAGAGGGAATTCACCCCTCCACTTT. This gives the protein CASSTRDRGNSPLHF.

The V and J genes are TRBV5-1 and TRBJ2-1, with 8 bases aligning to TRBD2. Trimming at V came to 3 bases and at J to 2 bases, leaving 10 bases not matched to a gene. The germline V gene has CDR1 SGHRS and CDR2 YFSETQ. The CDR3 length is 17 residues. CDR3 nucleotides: TGCGCCAGCAGCTCTTATAGGAATAGCGGGACCTACAATGAGCAGTTCTTC. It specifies CASSSYRNSGTYNEQFF.

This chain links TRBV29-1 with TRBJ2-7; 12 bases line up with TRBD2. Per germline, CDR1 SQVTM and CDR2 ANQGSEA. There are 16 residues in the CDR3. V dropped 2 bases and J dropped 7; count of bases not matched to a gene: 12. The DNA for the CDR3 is TGCAGCGTTGAAAGGCTAGCGGGAGGGTCGGTTTGGGAGCAGTACTTC. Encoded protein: CSVERLAGGSVWEQYF.

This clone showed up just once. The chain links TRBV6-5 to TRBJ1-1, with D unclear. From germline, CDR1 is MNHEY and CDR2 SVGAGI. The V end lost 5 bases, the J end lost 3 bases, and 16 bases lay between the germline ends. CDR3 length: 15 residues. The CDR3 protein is CASSSGNKRYTEAFF. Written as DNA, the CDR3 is TGTGCCAGCAGTAGCGGCAATAAGAGGTACACTGAAGCTTTCTTT.

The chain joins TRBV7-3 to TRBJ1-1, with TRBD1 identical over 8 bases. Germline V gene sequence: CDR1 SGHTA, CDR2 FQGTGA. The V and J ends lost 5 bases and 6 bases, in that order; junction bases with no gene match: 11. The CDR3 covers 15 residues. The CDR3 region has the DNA TGTGCCAGCAGCCCCGGACAGGGTCGTACGGCTGAAGCTTTCTTT. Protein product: CASSPGQGRTAEAFF.